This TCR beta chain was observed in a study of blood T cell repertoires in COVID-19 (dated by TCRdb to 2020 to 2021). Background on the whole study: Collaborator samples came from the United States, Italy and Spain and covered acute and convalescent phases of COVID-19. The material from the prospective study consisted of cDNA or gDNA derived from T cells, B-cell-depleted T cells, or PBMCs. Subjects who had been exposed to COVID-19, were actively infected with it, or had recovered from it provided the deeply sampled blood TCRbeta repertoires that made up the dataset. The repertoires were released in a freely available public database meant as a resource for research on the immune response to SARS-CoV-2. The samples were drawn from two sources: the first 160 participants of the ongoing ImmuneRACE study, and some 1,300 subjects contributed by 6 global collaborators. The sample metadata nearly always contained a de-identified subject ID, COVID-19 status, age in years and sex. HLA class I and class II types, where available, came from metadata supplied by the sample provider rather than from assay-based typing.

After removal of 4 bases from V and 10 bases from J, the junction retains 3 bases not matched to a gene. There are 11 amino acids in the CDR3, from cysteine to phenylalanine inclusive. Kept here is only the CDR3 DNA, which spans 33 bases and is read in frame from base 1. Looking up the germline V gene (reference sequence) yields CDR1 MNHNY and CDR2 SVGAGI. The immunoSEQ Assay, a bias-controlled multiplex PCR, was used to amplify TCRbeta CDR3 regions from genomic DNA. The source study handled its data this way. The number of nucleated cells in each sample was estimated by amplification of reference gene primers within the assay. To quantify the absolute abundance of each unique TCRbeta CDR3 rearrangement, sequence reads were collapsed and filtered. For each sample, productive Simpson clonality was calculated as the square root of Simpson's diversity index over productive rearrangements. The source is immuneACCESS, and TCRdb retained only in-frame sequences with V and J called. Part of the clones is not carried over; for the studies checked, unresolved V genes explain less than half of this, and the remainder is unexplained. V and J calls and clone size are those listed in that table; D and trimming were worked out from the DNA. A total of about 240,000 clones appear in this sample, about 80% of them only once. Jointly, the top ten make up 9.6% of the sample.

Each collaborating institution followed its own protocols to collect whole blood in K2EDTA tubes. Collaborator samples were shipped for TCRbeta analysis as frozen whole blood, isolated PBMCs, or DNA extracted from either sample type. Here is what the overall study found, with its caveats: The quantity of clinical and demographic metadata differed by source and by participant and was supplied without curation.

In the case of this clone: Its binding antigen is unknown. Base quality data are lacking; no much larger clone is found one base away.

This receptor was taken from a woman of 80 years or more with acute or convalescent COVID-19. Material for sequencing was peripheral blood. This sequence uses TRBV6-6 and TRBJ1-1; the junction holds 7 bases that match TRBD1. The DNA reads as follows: TGTGCCAGCAGTTCCTCAGGGGGAGCTTTCTTT. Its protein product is CASSSSGGAFF.